The 18 T cell receptor beta chains below all came from one sample that was sequenced in a study of T cell repertoires in aging, cancer and after chemotherapy. Rearranged V-D-J TRB sequences were amplified with a mixed TRB-A/B primer pool. MiXCR, run by TCRdb on the multiplex PCR reads, gives a single entry per CDR3 protein. The top ten clones hold about 28% of a sample with over 800 distinct CDR3 sequences, approximately 60% of them seen once. The template was genomic DNA from peripheral blood, not RNA. Sequencing was performed on blood. All receptors come from a human donor with a solid tumor.

This clonotype was seen more than once but under ten times. The chain is built from TRBV6-5 and TRBJ2-3, with D perhaps TRBD1 (6 bases). The ends were cut back, 8 bases at V and 7 bases at J, with 16 bases in the middle. The V gene's germline CDR1 is MNHEY and CDR2 SVGAGI. This CDR3 comprises 13 residues. CDR3 residues: CASGTTSWNTQYF. The CDR3, as DNA: TGTGCCAGCGGGACAACAAGTTGGAATACGCAGTATTTT.

The chain couples TRBV12-3 or TRBV12-4 to TRBJ1-4, with no clear D. The CDR3 runs to 12 residues. V lost 7 bases to trimming and J lost 6 bases, with 9 bases between them. The CDR3 is CASTRGYEKLFF. For the CDR3, the DNA is TGTGCCAGCACTAGAGGGTATGAAAAACTGTTTTTT.

Remarks on this clonotype: One end of the junction does not line up with germline, which may come from a read error. The chain joins TRBV5-8 to TRBJ2-7; TRBD1 matches 7 bases. CDR3 length: 14 residues. The germline CDR1 and CDR2 sequences are SGHTS and YDEGEE. The DNA for the CDR3 is TGTGCCAGCACCTTGGGTACAGGGGTCTACGAGCAGTACTTC. Translation gives CASTLGTGVYEQYF.

The chain carries TRBV12-3 or TRBV12-4 and TRBJ2-2, with unresolved D. The V and J ends lost 5 bases and 6 bases respectively, with 16 bases between them. The CDR3 length is 15 residues. CDR3 DNA: TGTGCCAGCAGTCGAGAGGATTTTCGGCCCGGGGAGCTGTTTTTT. Its protein is CASSREDFRPGELFF.

V is TRBV25-1 and J is TRBJ2-1; the match to TRBD1 covers 9 bases. The CDR3 consists of 16 residues. Germline V lookup: CDR1 MGHDK, CDR2 SYGVNS. The ends lost 4 bases at V and 2 bases at J; junction bases unmatched: 6. DNA of the CDR3: TGTGCCAGCAGTGGCCGCCGGGACAGGGCCTACAATGAGCAGTTCTTC. Residues: CASSGRRDRAYNEQFF.

This clonotype was seen a few times. The chain links TRBV30 to TRBJ1-4; D gene ambiguous. The CDR3 is 13 residues long. V lost 2 bases and J 7 bases, leaving 11 bases between the germline ends. CDR1 is GTSNPN and CDR2 is SVGIG in the germline V gene (reference sequence). CDR3 residues: CAWSRHETEKLFF. The CDR3 DNA sequence: TGTGCCTGGAGTAGGCATGAAACTGAAAAACTGTTTTTT.

This chain links TRBV6-5 with TRBJ2-5; 7 bases are a match to TRBD1. Germline-derived CDR1 and CDR2 are MNHEY and SVGAGI. With V trimmed by 1 base and J by 4 bases, 0 bases remained unmatched. The length of the CDR3 is 13 residues. CDR3: CASSYYRGETQYF. DNA of the CDR3: TGTGCCAGCAGTTACTACAGGGGAGAGACCCAGTACTTC.

The V gene is TRBV30, the J gene TRBJ2-7; D may correspond to TRBD1 or TRBD2 (5 bases each). Germline assignment: CDR1 GTSNPN and CDR2 SVGIG (reference sequence). The CDR3 has 13 residues. V was shortened by 1 base and J by 0 bases, with 7 bases between the two germline ends. This CDR3 is CAWSDGASYEQYF. The CDR3 coding sequence is TGTGCCTGGAGTGACGGGGCCTCCTACGAGCAGTACTTC.

The CDR3: CASSFLGTANNEQFF. In DNA form, the CDR3 reads TGTGCCAGCAGCTTCCTAGGGACAGCCAACAATGAGCAGTTCTTC. The chain links TRBV11-2 to TRBJ2-1; 7 nucleotides line up with TRBD1. V gave up 3 bases and J gave up 5 bases; unmatched junction bases: 7. The CDR3 is 15 amino acids. Germline assignment: CDR1 SGHAT and CDR2 FQNNGV.

The chain joins TRBV19 to TRBJ1-5, with D maybe TRBD1 (5 bases). The CDR3 spans 15 residues. Germline loops: CDR1 LNHDA, CDR2 SQIVND (reference sequence). The V end lost 3 bases, the J end lost 2 bases, and 11 bases lay between the germline ends. This chain's CDR3 is CASSIEGTGNQPQHF. CDR3 nucleotide sequence: TGTGCCAGTAGTATTGAGGGGACGGGCAATCAGCCCCAGCATTTT.

This clonotype was observed a handful of times. This chain uses TRBV6-5 with TRBJ1-1; 7 positions agree with TRBD1. The ends lost 9 bases at V and 3 bases at J; junction bases unmatched: 4. Germline CDR1 is MNHEY and CDR2 is SVGAGI. The CDR3 extends over 12 amino acids. Here the CDR3 reads CASRDSYTEAFF. CDR3 DNA sequence: TGTGCCAGTAGGGACAGTTACACTGAAGCTTTCTTT.

The rearrangement joins TRBV10-1 to TRBJ2-5, with TRBD2 as a possible D gene (7 bases). With 2 bases removed from V and 7 bases from J, the gap between germline ends came to 11 bases. This CDR3 spans 13 amino acids. The germline gives CDR1 WNHNN, CDR2 SYGVQD (reference sequence). The CDR3 DNA reads TGCGCCAGCAGTGAGGGGGGGGCCGGGACCCAGTACTTC. This gives the protein CASSEGGAGTQYF.

The chain employs TRBV12-3 or TRBV12-4 and TRBJ1-3; D gene ambiguous. The CDR3 spans 16 residues. The V end was cut by 0 bases, the J end by 0 bases, with 9 bases between. CDR3 residues: CASSLAAGSSGNTIYF. The CDR3 nucleotides are TGTGCCAGCAGTTTAGCGGCGGGCAGCTCTGGAAACACCATATATTTT.

The V and J genes are TRBV6-5 and TRBJ2-7; D gene ambiguous. Germline CDR1 and CDR2: MNHEY and SVGAGI. The CDR3 contains 14 residues. The V end was cut by 3 bases, the J end by 6 bases, with 15 bases between. CDR3 region: CASSYTDTLSEQYF. In DNA, the CDR3 is TGTGCCAGCAGTTATACAGATACTCTCTCCGAGCAGTACTTC.

V is TRBV6-5 and J is TRBJ1-2; a possible D gene is TRBD1 (6 bases). The CDR3 spans 14 residues. The germline CDR1 and CDR2 sequences are MNHEY and SVGAGI. Trimming took 6 bases from V and 2 from J, leaving 13 bases between them. The CDR3 reads CASSTGHSNYGYTF. For the CDR3, the DNA is TGTGCCAGCAGCACGGGACATTCAAACTATGGCTACACCTTC.

The V and J genes are TRBV6-5 and TRBJ2-1; 8 bases fit TRBD2. The germline V gene has CDR1 MNHEY and CDR2 SVGAGI. V shed 1 base and J 7 bases; nucleotides not matched to a gene: 9. The CDR3 contains 16 residues. The CDR3 is CASSYLNSGGTNEQFF. CDR3 DNA: TGTGCCAGCAGTTACTTGAACAGCGGGGGAACGAATGAGCAGTTCTTC.

This chain uses TRBV12-3 or TRBV12-4 with TRBJ1-2; 7 bases agree with TRBD1. The V segment lost 6 bases and the J segment 7 bases; nucleotides outside the gene matches: 8. The CDR3 is made up of 13 amino acids. The CDR3 here is CASSLNRGRGYTF. CDR3 sequence (DNA): TGTGCCAGCAGCCTAAACAGGGGTCGTGGCTACACCTTC.

The sample holds a few counts of this clonotype. The chain links TRBV12-3 or TRBV12-4 to TRBJ2-1; possible D gene TRBD1, 6 bases. V lost 7 bases and J lost 4, with 11 bases in between. The CDR3 runs 13 residues. The CDR3 reads CASIETGYNEQFF. The CDR3, as DNA: TGTGCCAGCATTGAAACAGGGTACAATGAGCAGTTCTTC.